This TCR beta chain was profiled in a study of cytomegalovirus exposure and HLA in healthy donors. This CDR3 has 16 residues. Germline-derived CDR1 and CDR2 are SEHNR and FQNEAQ (reference sequence). With 60 Vbeta and 13 Jbeta primers, the PCR was carried out. TCRdb keeps only in-frame clones here, not all; method: immunoSEQ multiplex PCR. The sample has some 150,000 clones; about 72% are singletons. A note on this clone: The antigen is unknown. Relative to the germline gene, one junction end is altered; a read error may explain this.

Study-wide results and caveats: What TCR beta sequences reportedly achieved was accurate prediction of HLA-A and HLA-B alleles in most subjects. Some V segments could not be told apart, so they were left out, TRBV6-2 and TRBV6-3 among them. In an earlier analysis, most TCR beta V segments were productive about 87% or about 30% of the time.

This sequence joins TRBV7-9 and TRBJ2-7, with 7 bases aligning to TRBD1. The sequencing sample was made of PBMCs. The origin of this receptor is a man aged 40-55 years in good health and CMV-seronegative. The CDR3 nucleotides are TGTTCCAGCACGGGTTATGCCGGGACAGATTCCTACGAGCAGTACTTC. Protein: CSSTGYAGTDSYEQYF.